The entry that follows covers one TCR beta chain sequence. The PCR contained 60 Vbeta and 13 Jbeta primers. TCRdb's copy holds only in-frame clones and misses some; the assay was immunoSEQ multiplex PCR. This repertoire shows 150,000 to 200,000 clones, 65% to 80% found once; its top ten account for 1.5% to 2%. This entry is derived from a study of cytomegalovirus exposure and HLA in healthy donors. This CDR3 has 14 residues. J lost 0 bases, V lost 5 bases, and 4 bases had no gene match. Germline values: CDR1 MGHRA, CDR2 YSYEKL. The TCR originated in a woman aged 25-40 years in good health and CMV-seronegative. Sample: PBMCs. The genes are TRBV4-1 and TRBJ2-7; the match to TRBD2 covers 7 bases. CDR3: CASSSRTSSYEQYF. The CDR3 DNA is TGCGCCAGCAGCTCGAGGACTAGCTCCTACGAGCAGTACTTC.